The 11 T cell receptor beta chains given below trace back to one sample, sequenced in a study of CD8 T cells in Susac syndrome. The RNA input was about 0.5 to 1 ug, and it was reverse transcribed with random hexamers. MiXCR was run by TCRdb on the immunoSEQ multiplex PCR reads, yielding one entry per CDR3 protein. The table lists roughly 200,000 distinct CDR3 sequences, about 95% of them singletons. Sequenced input: CD4+ T cells from PBMCs. The receptors were sampled from a human donor in good health.

This chain uses TRBV27 with TRBJ1-1; D gene unclear. Deletions cut 5 bases from V and 0 bases from J, with 16 bases between. Per germline, CDR1 MNHEY and CDR2 SMNVEV (reference sequence). The CDR3 is 16 residues long. The CDR3 nucleotides read TGTGCCAGCAGTCCCGCGGGAGGCCCTATGAACACTGAAGCTTTCTTT. Translating gives CASSPAGGPMNTEAFF.

The chain combines TRBV27 with TRBJ2-5; 8 bases match TRBD2. CDR1 and CDR2 (germline): MNHEY, SMNVEV (reference sequence). The CDR3 sequence is 15 residues long. J lost 5 bases, V lost 8 bases, and 13 bases had no gene match. In DNA form, the CDR3 reads TGTGCCAGCCGACGGGTAGCGGGGAGCTCGGAGACCCAGTACTTC. Translated: CASRRVAGSSETQYF.

The chain combines TRBV29-1 with TRBJ2-5, with 10 bases identical to TRBD1. Germline V gives CDR1 SQVTM, CDR2 ANQGSEA. The CDR3 runs to 13 residues. Trimming cost V 7 bases and J 5 bases; bases outside gene matches: 7. The CDR3 reads CSAGQGGAETQYF. The CDR3 DNA sequence: TGCAGCGCCGGACAGGGGGGAGCGGAGACCCAGTACTTC. The variable domain in full, with the rest retrieved from reference TRBV29-1 and TRBJ2-5, is SAVISQKPSRDICQRGTSLTIQCQVDSQVTMMFWYRQQPGQSLTLIATANQGSEATYESGFVIDKFPISRPNLTFSTLTVSNMSPEDSSIYLCSAGQGGAETQYFGPGTRLLVL.

This chain joins TRBV12-3 or TRBV12-4 and TRBJ2-5; weak D call: TRBD1 (6 bases). The V and J ends lost 0 bases and 3 bases respectively, with 8 bases between them. The CDR3 is 14 amino acids. The CDR3 bases are TGTGCCAGCAGTTTAGCCTCAGGGGAAGAGACCCAGTACTTC. Translated, it gives CASSLASGEETQYF.

V gene TRBV29-1 combines with J gene TRBJ2-3, with 7 bases lining up with TRBD1. J gave up 5 bases and V 4 bases, and 6 bases lay outside the gene matches. This CDR3 has 13 residues. From germline, CDR1 is SQVTM and CDR2 ANQGSEA. CDR3 in amino acids: CSVAEGGGDTQYF. Written as DNA, the CDR3 is TGCAGCGTTGCCGAAGGGGGCGGAGATACGCAGTATTTT.

V and J are TRBV27 and TRBJ1-1, with D uncertain. Germline assignment: CDR1 MNHEY and CDR2 SMNVEV (reference sequence). V was trimmed by 2 bases and J by 1 base, leaving 11 bases between them. The CDR3 totals 15 residues. This CDR3 reads CASSLSASWNTEAFF. The CDR3 region has the DNA TGTGCCAGCAGTTTAAGCGCCAGCTGGAACACTGAAGCTTTCTTT.

V gene TRBV7-2 combines with J gene TRBJ1-5, with D unresolved. Trimming stripped 5 bases from V and 4 bases from J, with 18 bases between. This CDR3 is 16 amino acids long. From germline, CDR1 is SGHTA and CDR2 FQGNSA. CDR3 nucleotides: TGTGCCAGCAGCACCCGAGGCCCCGCTGGGAATCAGCCCCAGCATTTT. This encodes CASSTRGPAGNQPQHF.

This chain uses TRBV7-9 with TRBJ1-1; D possibly corresponds to TRBD1 (6 bases). The germline gives CDR1 SEHNR, CDR2 FQNEAQ (reference sequence). The CDR3 consists of 10 residues. Between the trimmed V and J ends, which lost 10 bases and 7 bases, there was a span of 10 bases. The CDR3 bases are TGTGCCATCCAACAGGGTGAAGCTTTCTTT. Its protein is CAIQQGEAFF.

As regards this clonotype: One junction end disagrees with the germline gene, perhaps due to a read error. The chain joins TRBV24-1 to TRBJ2-3; 8 positions match TRBD1. Germline assignment: CDR1 KGHDR and CDR2 SFDVKD. The CDR3 covers 18 residues. The CDR3 loop is CATSGLAGTGLFTDTQYF. CDR3 bases: TGTGCCACCAGTGGTTTGGCCGGGACAGGTTTGTTCACAGATACGCAGTATTTT.

The count of this clonotype is one. The J gene is TRBJ2-4, the V gene TRBV29-1; D unresolved. Germline loops: CDR1 SQVTM, CDR2 ANQGSEA. This CDR3 spans 14 amino acids. V was pared by 5 bases and J by 0 bases, with 11 bases between. DNA for the CDR3: TGCAGCGTTAGGTTCCGATTAGCCAAAAACATTCAGTACTTC. The encoded protein is CSVRFRLAKNIQYF.

The genes are TRBV20-1 and TRBJ2-7, with TRBD1 matching over 9 bases. Per the germline V gene, CDR1 is DFQATT and CDR2 is SNEGSKA (reference sequence). Losses at the gene ends were 6 bases for V and 4 bases for J; bases not matched to a gene: 13. The CDR3 has 15 residues. The CDR3, as DNA: TGCAGTGCAACCAAAGCCGGGACAGGGAGTTACGAGCAGTACTTC. It is translated as CSATKAGTGSYEQYF.